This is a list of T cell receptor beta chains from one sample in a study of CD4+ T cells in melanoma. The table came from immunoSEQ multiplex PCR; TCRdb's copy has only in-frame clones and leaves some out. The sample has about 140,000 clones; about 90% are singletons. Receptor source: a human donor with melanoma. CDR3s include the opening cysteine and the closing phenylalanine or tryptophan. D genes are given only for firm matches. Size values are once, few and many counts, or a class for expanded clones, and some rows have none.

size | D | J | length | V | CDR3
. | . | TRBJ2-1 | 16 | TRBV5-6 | CASSLGRLAPYNEQFF
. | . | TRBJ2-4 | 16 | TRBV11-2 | CASSLVGGVAKNIQYF
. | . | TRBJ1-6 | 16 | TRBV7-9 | CASSPDRIHHNSPLHF
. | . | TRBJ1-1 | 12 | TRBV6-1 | CASITGGGEAFF
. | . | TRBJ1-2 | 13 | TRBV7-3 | CASSFTGNYGYTF
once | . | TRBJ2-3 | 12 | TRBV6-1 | CASSENLAGLYF
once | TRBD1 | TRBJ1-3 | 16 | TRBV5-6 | CASSFFQGASGNTIYF
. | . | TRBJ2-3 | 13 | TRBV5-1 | CASSLAGRGTQYF
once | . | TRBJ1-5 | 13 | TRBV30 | CAWSRGNYQPQHF
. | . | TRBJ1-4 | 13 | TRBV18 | CASSPSWNEKLFF
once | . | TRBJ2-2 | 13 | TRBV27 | CASSRYPTGELFF
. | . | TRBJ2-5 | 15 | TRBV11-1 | CASSHRGGAGETQYF
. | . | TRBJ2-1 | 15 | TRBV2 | CASSEVRGPYNEQFF
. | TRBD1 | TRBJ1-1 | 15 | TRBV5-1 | CASSLEGGWSTEAFF
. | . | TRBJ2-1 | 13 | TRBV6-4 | CASSPTLGGGRFF
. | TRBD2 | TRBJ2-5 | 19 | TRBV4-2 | CASSQDWSSGGGTQETQYF
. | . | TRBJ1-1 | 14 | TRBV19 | CASSIGRVGTEAFF
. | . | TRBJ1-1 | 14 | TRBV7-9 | CASSLGTFNTEAFF
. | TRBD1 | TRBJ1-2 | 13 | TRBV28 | CASRPGQGYGYTF
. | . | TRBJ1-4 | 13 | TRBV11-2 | CASSSLTGGKLFF
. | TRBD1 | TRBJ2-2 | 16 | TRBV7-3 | CASSLSPQGARGELFF
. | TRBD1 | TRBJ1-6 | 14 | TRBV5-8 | CASSLTGQGSPLHF
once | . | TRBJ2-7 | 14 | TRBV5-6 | CASSLTGLHYEQYF
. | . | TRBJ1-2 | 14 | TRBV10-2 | CASSELPAGDGYTF
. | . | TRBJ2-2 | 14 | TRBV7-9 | CASSQAPNTGELFF
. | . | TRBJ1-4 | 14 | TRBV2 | CASSGGRAGEKLFF
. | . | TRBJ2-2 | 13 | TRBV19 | CASSLRGTGELFF
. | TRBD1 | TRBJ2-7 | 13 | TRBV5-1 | CASSKQGAGEQYF